The sequence of this TCR beta chain was determined in a study of T cells expressing NK-cell markers. Background on the study: TCR beta repertoires came from sorted CD3+CD56+NKG2C+, CD3+CD56+NKG2C- and CD3+CD56-NKG2C+ T cells.

Following a re-call of the 5' RACE reads, TCRdb has one entry per CDR3 protein and lacks DNA. Reported are about 460,000 distinct CDR3 sequences; the ten largest clones contain around 1.4%. General study results and limits: Questions lingered over whether expanded NKG2C+ T cell clones were HCMV-specific. Of the CD8+ T cells in about 6 donors, roughly 1.0-7.0% belonged to dominant NKG2C+ clonotypes.

As to this clonotype: Antigen unknown.

This TCR was sampled from a woman aged 45-65 years in good health. The sample comprised blood T cells: a sorted CD56 or NKG2C T cell subset, CD4+ or CD8+ T cells, or bulk PBMC T cells (not recorded which).

CDR3 sequence: CAIRKQGGDNSPLHF. J is TRBJ1-6 and V is TRBV10-3; TCRdb picks TRBD1, but there is no DNA to check that call. The CDR3 runs to 15 residues. Germline V gene lookup returns CDR1 ENHRY and CDR2 SYGVKD.